The sequence of this TCR beta chain was determined in a study of shared clonotypes between healthy human individuals. CD45RO-negative cells were positively selected for CCR7, leaving out terminally differentiated effector memory CD45RA+ cells. TCRdb's copy holds only in-frame clones and misses some; the assay was immunoSEQ multiplex PCR. This table holds about 2 million clones, approximately 94% found once. The CDR3 has 14 amino acids. Per the germline V gene, CDR1 is MNHNY and CDR2 is SVGAGI (reference sequence). The V and J ends lost 6 bases and 2 bases respectively, with 14 bases between them. What was sequenced was naive CD8+ T cells sorted from blood. V and J are TRBV6-6 and TRBJ2-7; D perhaps matches TRBD1 (6 bases). The receptor was isolated from a man aged 18 to 29 in good health. CDR3 nucleotides: TGTGCCAGCAGCGATCTCCGGGACACCTACGAGCAGTACTTC. Amino acid sequence: CASSDLRDTYEQYF.